This entry is about one T cell receptor (beta chain). Its antigen is as yet unknown. MiXCR, applied by TCRdb to the reads, yields one record per CDR3 protein. Of about 500,000 distinct CDR3 sequences in the sample, about 33% are singletons; the top ten hold 17%. This record belongs to a study of T cell repertoires in cytomegalovirus infection. Study details: Epitope selection comprised recently identified HLA-C-restricted CMV epitopes and well-studied HLA-B-restricted CMV epitopes. Shared public TCR beta signatures pointed to both CMV infection and a matching HLA type.

The receptor comes from a human donor in good health (CMV status not recorded). Some clones in this sample may be carry-over from other donors' samples. The sequencing used cultured PBMCs, collected from culture after CMV antigen stimulation.

The CDR3 sequence is CASSPTVSGRETQYF. CDR3 coding DNA: TGTGCCAGCAGCCCAACAGTTTCGGGGCGGGAGACCCAGTACTTC. V and J are TRBV7-2 and TRBJ2-5; TRBD1 or TRBD2 may be the D gene (5 bases each). The CDR3 consists of 15 residues. Between the trimmed V and J ends, which lost 5 bases and 5 bases, there was a span of 18 bases. Germline lookup yields CDR1 SGHTA and CDR2 FQGNSA.